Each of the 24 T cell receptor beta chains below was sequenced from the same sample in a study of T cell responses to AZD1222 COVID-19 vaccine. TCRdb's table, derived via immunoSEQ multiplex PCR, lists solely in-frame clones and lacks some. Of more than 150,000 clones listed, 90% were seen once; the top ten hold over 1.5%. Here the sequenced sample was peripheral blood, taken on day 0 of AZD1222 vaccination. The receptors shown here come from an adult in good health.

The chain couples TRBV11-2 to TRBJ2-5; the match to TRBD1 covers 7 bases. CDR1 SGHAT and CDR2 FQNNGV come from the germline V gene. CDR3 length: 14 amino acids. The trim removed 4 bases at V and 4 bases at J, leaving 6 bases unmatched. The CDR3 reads CASSSRRQGETQYF. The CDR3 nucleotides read TGTGCCAGCAGCTCGAGGCGACAGGGAGAGACCCAGTACTTC.

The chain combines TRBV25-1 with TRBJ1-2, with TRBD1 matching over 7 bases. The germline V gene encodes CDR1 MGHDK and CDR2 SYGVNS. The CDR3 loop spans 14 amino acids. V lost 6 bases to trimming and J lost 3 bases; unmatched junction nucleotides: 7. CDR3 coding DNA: TGTGCCAGCAGGCCACAGGGGATTGACTATGGCTACACCTTC. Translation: CASRPQGIDYGYTF.

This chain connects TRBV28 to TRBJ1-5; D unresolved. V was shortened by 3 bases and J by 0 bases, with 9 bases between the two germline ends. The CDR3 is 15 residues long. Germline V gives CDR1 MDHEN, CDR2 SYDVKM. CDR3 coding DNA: TGTGCCAGCAGTTTTCTAGGAGGTAGCAATCAGCCCCAGCATTTT. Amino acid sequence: CASSFLGGSNQPQHF.

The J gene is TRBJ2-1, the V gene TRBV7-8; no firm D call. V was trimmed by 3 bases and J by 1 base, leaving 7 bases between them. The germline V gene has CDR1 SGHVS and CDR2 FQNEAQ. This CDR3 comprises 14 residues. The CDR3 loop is CASSFLVSYNEQFF. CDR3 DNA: TGTGCCAGCAGCTTTTTGGTTTCCTACAATGAGCAGTTCTTC.

CDR3: CAISDTHPGTSGFYEQYF. In nucleotides, the CDR3 is TGTGCCATCAGTGACACCCACCCCGGGACTAGCGGATTCTACGAGCAGTACTTC. The gene calls are TRBV10-3 and TRBJ2-7; 11 bases are shared with TRBD2. CDR1 and CDR2 from the germline V gene are ENHRY and SYGVKD. J was trimmed by 3 bases and V by 3 bases; bases with no gene match: 13. There are 18 residues in the CDR3.

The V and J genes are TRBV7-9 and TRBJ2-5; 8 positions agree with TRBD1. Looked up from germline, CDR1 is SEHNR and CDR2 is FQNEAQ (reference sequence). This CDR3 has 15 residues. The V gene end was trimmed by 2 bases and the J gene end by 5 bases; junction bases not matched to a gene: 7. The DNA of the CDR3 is TGTGCCAGCAGCTTACGACAGGGGAGTACTGAGACCCAGTACTTC. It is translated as CASSLRQGSTETQYF. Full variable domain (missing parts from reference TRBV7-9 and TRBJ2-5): DTGVSQNPRHKITKRGQNVTFRCDPISEHNRLYWYRQTLGQGPEFLTYFQNEAQLEKSRLLSDRFSAERPKGSFSTLEIQRTEQGDSAMYLCASSLRQGSTETQYFGPGTRLLVL.

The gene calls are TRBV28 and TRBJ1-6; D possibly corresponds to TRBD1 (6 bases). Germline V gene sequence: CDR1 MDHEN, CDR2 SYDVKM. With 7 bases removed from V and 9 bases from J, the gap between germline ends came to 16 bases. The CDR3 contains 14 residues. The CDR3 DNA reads TGTGCCAGCATGTGGACAGAACAGATTTCACCCCTCCACTTT. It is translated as CASMWTEQISPLHF.

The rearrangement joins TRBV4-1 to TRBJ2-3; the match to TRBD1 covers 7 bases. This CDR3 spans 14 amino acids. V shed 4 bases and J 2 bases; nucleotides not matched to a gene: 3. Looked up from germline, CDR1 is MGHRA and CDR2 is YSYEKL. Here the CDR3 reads CASSPTGPTDTQYF. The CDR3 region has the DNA TGCGCCAGCAGCCCGACAGGGCCCACAGATACGCAGTATTTT.

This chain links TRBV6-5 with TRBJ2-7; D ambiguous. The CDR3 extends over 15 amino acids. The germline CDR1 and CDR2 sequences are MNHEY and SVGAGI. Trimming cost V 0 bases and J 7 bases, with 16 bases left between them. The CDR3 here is CASSYSTLEPWEQYF. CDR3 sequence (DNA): TGTGCCAGCAGTTACTCGACCCTCGAGCCGTGGGAGCAGTACTTC.

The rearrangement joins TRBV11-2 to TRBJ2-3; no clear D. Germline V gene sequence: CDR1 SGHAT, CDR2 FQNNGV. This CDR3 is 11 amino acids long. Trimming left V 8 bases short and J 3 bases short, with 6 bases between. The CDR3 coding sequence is TGTGCCAGCTCCTGGACAGATACGCAGTATTTT. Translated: CASSWTDTQYF. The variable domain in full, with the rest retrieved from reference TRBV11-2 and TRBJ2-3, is EAGVAQSPRYKIIEKRQSVAFWCNPISGHATLYWYQQILGQGPKLLIQFQNNGVVDDSQLPKDRFSAERLKGVDSTLKIQPAKLEDSAVYLCASSWTDTQYFGPGTRLTVL.

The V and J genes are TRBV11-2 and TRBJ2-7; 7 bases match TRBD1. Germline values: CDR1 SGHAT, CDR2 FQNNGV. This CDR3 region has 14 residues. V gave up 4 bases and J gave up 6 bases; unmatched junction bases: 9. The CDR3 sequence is CASSSYKGAGEQYF. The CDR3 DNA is TGTGCCAGCAGCTCATATAAGGGGGCGGGCGAGCAGTACTTC.

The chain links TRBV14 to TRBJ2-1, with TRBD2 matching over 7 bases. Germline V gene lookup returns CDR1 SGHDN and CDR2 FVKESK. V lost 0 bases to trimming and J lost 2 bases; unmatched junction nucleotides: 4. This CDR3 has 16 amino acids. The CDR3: CASSQDVGGTYNEQFF. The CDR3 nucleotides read TGTGCCAGCAGCCAAGATGTGGGAGGGACCTACAATGAGCAGTTCTTC. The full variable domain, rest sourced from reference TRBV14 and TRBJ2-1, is EAGVTQFPSHSVIEKGQTVTLRCDPISGHDNLYWYRRVMGKEIKFLLHFVKESKQDESGMPNNRFLAERTGGTYSTLKVQPAELEDSGVYFCASSQDVGGTYNEQFFGPGTRLTVL.

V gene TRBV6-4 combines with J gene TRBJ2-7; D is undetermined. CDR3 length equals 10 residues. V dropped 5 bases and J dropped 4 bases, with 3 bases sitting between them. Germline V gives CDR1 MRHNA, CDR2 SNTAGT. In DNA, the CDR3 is TGTGCCAGCAGTAGGTACGAGCAGTACTTC. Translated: CASSRYEQYF.

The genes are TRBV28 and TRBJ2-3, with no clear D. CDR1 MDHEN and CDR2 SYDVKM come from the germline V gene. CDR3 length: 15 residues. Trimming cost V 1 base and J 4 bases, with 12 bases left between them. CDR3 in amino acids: CASSLLLRNPDTQYF. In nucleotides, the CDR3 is TGTGCCAGCAGTTTATTGTTAAGGAATCCAGATACGCAGTATTTT.

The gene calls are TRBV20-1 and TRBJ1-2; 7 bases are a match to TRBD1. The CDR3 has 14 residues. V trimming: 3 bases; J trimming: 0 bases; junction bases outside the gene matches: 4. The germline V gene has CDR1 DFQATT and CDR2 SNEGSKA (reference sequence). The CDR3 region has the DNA TGCAGTGCTAGTGTGACAGGGTCTAACTATGGCTACACCTTC. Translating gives CSASVTGSNYGYTF.

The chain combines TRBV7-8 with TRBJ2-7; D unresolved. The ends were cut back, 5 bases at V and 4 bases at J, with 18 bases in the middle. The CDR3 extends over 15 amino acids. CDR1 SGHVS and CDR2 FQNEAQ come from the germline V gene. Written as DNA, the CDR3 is TGTGCCAGCAGCCCTCGCGACGACTCCACGTACGAGCAGTACTTC. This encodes CASSPRDDSTYEQYF.

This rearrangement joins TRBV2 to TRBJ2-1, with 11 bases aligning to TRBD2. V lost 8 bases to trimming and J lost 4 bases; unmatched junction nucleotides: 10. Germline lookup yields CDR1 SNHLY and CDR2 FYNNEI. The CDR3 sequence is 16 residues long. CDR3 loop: CASGRTSGSPYNEQFF. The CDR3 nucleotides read TGTGCCAGCGGGAGGACTAGCGGGTCCCCTTACAATGAGCAGTTCTTC.

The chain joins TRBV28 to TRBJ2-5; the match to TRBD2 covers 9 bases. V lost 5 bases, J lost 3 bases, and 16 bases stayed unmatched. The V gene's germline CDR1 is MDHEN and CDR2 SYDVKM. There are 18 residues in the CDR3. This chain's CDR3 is CASSPRGLAVFEKETQYF. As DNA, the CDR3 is TGTGCCAGCAGTCCACGGGGACTAGCCGTATTTGAAAAAGAGACCCAGTACTTC.

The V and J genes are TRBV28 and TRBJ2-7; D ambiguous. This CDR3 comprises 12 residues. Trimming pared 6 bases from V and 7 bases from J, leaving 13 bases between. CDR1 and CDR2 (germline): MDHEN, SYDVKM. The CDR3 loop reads CASRKLVTEQYF. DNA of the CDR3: TGTGCCAGCAGGAAACTGGTAACGGAGCAGTACTTC.

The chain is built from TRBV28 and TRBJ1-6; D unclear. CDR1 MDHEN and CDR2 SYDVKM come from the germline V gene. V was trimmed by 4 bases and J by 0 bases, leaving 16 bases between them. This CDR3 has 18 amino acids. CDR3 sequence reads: CASSSLISGSSYNSPLHF. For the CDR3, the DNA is TGTGCCAGCAGTTCGCTCATCTCGGGAAGCTCCTATAATTCACCCCTCCACTTT.

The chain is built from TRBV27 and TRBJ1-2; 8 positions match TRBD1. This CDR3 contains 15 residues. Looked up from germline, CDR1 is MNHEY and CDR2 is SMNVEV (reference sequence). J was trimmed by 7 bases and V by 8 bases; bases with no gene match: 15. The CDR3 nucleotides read TGTGCCAGCCGCTCCGGACAGGGAGAGTTTCTTGGCTACACCTTC. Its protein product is CASRSGQGEFLGYTF.

The CDR3 loop is CASTVVAGGNQPQHF. The CDR3 DNA reads as TGTGCCAGCACCGTAGTGGCAGGGGGGAATCAGCCCCAGCATTTT. The rearrangement uses TRBV28 and TRBJ1-5; 7 bases map to TRBD1. CDR1 and CDR2 from the germline V gene are MDHEN and SYDVKM. This CDR3 has 15 amino acids. V dropped 7 bases and J dropped 4; count of bases not matched to a gene: 10.

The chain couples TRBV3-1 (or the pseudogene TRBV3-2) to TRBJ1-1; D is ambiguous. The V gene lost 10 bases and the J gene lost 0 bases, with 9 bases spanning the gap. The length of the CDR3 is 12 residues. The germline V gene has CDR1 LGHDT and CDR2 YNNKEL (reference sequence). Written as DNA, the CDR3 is TGTGCCACTTCAAGCGTGAACACTGAAGCTTTCTTT. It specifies CATSSVNTEAFF.

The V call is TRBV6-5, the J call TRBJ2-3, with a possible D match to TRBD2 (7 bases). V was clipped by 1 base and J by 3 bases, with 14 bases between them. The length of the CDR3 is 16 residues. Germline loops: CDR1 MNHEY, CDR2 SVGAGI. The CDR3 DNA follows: TGTGCCAGCAGTTACTTAGGGGGGGGCAAGACAGATACGCAGTATTTT. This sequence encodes CASSYLGGGKTDTQYF.